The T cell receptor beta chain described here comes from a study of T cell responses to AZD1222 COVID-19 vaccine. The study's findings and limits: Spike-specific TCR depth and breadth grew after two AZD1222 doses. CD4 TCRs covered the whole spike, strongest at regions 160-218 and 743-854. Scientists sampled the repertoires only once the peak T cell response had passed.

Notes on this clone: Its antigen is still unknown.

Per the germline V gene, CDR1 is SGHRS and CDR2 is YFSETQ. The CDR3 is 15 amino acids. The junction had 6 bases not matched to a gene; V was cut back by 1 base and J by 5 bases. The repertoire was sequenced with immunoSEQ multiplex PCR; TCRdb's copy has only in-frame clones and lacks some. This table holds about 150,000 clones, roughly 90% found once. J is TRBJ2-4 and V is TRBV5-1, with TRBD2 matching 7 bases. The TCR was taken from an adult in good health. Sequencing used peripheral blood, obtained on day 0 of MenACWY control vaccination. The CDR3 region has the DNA TGCGCCAGCAGCTTGTCCGGGGGGACCCAAAACATTCAGTACTTC. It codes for CASSLSGGTQNIQYF.